The 31 T cell receptor beta chains presented below share a single source sample, sequenced in a study of cytomegalovirus exposure and HLA in healthy donors. PCR involved 60 Vbeta and 13 Jbeta primers. Sequenced by immunoSEQ multiplex PCR; TCRdb stores in-frame clones only, minus some. In the table there are about 110,000 clones, around 77% of which are singletons. The material sequenced was PBMCs. The receptors were sampled from a human donor in good health.

The chain carries TRBV11-1 and TRBJ2-2, with 9 bases aligning to TRBD2. The CDR3 extends over 18 amino acids. From germline, CDR1 is SGHAT and CDR2 FQDESV (reference sequence). Losses at the gene ends were 0 bases for V and 7 bases for J; bases not matched to a gene: 12. Here the CDR3 DNA reads TGTGCCAGCAGCTTAGCTCTTCGGACTAGCGTTTATGTCGGGGAGCTGTTTTTT. This gives the protein CASSLALRTSVYVGELFF.

This clone was seen more than once but under ten times. The rearrangement joins TRBV6-5 to TRBJ2-7, with 8 bases that match TRBD2. From germline, CDR1 is MNHEY and CDR2 SVGAGI. After removal of 5 bases from V and 3 bases from J, the junction contained 6 bases not matched to a gene. There are 14 residues in the CDR3. CDR3 loop: CASSEQREYYEQYF. In DNA, the CDR3 is TGTGCCAGCAGTGAACAGCGGGAGTACTACGAGCAGTACTTC.

The CDR3 nucleotides are TGCGCCACCGCGTTCGGGGGATCGAGCTCCTACGAGCAGTACTTC. Encoded protein: CATAFGGSSSYEQYF. The genes are TRBV5-1 and TRBJ2-7; a weak D match, TRBD2 (6 bases). CDR3 length equals 15 residues. Germline CDR1 reads SGHRS; CDR2 reads YFSETQ. V lost 9 bases and J 0 bases, leaving 19 bases between the germline ends.

The rearrangement uses TRBV6-1 and TRBJ1-5; no firm D call. V was pared by 2 bases and J by 5 bases, with 7 bases between. Germline CDR1 is MNHNS and CDR2 is SASEGT. CDR3 size: 13 residues. This CDR3 reads CASSETGYQPQHF. DNA for the CDR3: TGTGCCAGCAGTGAAACCGGTTATCAGCCCCAGCATTTT.

V usage is TRBV7-6 and J usage is TRBJ2-1, with 13 bases matching TRBD2. CDR1 and CDR2 from the germline V gene are SGHVS and FNYEAQ. V gave up 4 bases and J gave up 5 bases; unmatched junction bases: 2. This CDR3 has 15 residues. CDR3 sequence (DNA): TGTGCCAGCAGCTCGGGACTAGCGGGAAACAATGAGCAGTTCTTC. It is translated as CASSSGLAGNNEQFF.

This chain links TRBV6-5 with TRBJ1-6; the D is unclear. This CDR3 spans 15 amino acids. Trimming removed 2 bases at V and 1 base at J, with 6 bases between. CDR1 and CDR2 (germline): MNHEY, SVGAGI. The CDR3 protein is CASSYAASYNSPLHF. In DNA form, the CDR3 reads TGTGCCAGCAGTTACGCGGCGTCCTATAATTCACCCCTCCACTTT.

There are a few counts of this clone. The chain combines TRBV6-6 with TRBJ1-5, with D possibly TRBD1 on 5 matching bases. The CDR3 loop spans 15 amino acids. Trimming took off 7 bases at V and 3 bases at J, with 16 bases between the two ends. CDR1 and CDR2 from the germline V gene are MNHNY and SVGAGI (reference sequence). CDR3 DNA sequence: TGTGCCAGCACCCGAACGGGGGTCGACAATCAGCCCCAGCATTTT. Translating gives CASTRTGVDNQPQHF.

The CDR3 nucleotides read TGTGCCACGGGGGACGGAAACACCTACGAGCAGTACTTC. Its protein is CATGDGNTYEQYF. The J gene is TRBJ2-7, the V gene TRBV25-1; D is possibly TRBD2 (6 bases). The CDR3 is 13 residues long. The germline V gene has CDR1 MGHDK and CDR2 SYGVNS. Trimming removed 10 bases from V and 2 bases from J, with 15 bases in between.

The rearrangement joins TRBV14 to TRBJ1-2, with 10 bases lining up with TRBD1. CDR1 SGHDN and CDR2 FVKESK come from the germline V gene. J was trimmed by 7 bases and V by 0 bases; bases with no gene match: 5. The CDR3 has 15 amino acids. Here the CDR3 reads CASSQESGTGAGYTF. CDR3 DNA: TGTGCCAGCAGCCAAGAATCGGGGACAGGGGCTGGCTACACCTTC.

This clone has only a few counts. The chain combines TRBV5-1 with TRBJ1-5; tentatively, D is TRBD1 (5 bases). The length of the CDR3 is 16 residues. Trimming shortened V by 4 bases and J by 1 base, and 15 bases separated the two germline ends. Looked up from germline, CDR1 is SGHRS and CDR2 is YFSETQ. The CDR3 reads CASSPGSGGSNQPQHF. The CDR3 coding sequence is TGCGCCAGCAGCCCCGGGAGTGGGGGGAGCAATCAGCCCCAGCATTTT. Combining the CDR3 with reference TRBV5-1 and TRBJ1-5 gives the whole variable domain KAGVTQTPRYLIKTRGQQVTLSCSPISGHRSVSWYQQTPGQGLQFLFEYFSETQRNKGNFPGRFSGRQFSNSRSEMNVSTLELGDSALYLCASSPGSGGSNQPQHFGDGTRLSIL.

The chain links TRBV7-3 to TRBJ2-7; TRBD2 matches at 7 bases. Per germline, CDR1 SGHTA and CDR2 FQGTGA. The CDR3 extends over 15 amino acids. V was clipped by 4 bases and J by 4 bases; unmatched bases: 10. This CDR3 is CASSSSGGSQYEQYF. The DNA for the CDR3 is TGTGCCAGCAGCTCGTCCGGCGGGAGCCAGTACGAGCAGTACTTC.

V usage is TRBV10-3 and J usage is TRBJ2-7; TRBD1 matches at 12 bases. Unmatched junction bases numbered 5, after V lost 2 bases and J lost 6 bases. In germline, CDR1 is ENHRY, CDR2 SYGVKD. CDR3 size: 15 residues. The CDR3: CAISESGDRGREQYF. The DNA of the CDR3 is TGTGCCATCAGTGAGAGCGGGGACAGGGGGCGCGAGCAGTACTTC.

Turning to this clone: Other DNA sequences in the sample encode the same CDR3. The rearrangement joins TRBV7-9 to TRBJ1-5, with 7 bases aligning to TRBD1. Trimming removed 4 bases from V and 2 bases from J; junction bases left unmatched: 2. This CDR3 contains 14 residues. Germline V gives CDR1 SEHNR, CDR2 FQNEAQ (reference sequence). CDR3 DNA: TGTGCCAGCAGCTCTGGACAGGGCAATCAGCCCCAGCATTTT. Its translation is CASSSGQGNQPQHF.

The chain joins TRBV6-6 to TRBJ2-7; 9 positions match TRBD1. This CDR3 is built from 14 residues. Trimming cost V 2 bases and J 5 bases; bases outside gene matches: 4. Germline V gene data show CDR1 as MNHNY and CDR2 as SVGAGI (reference sequence). CDR3 in amino acids: CASSYPDRGDEQYF. The CDR3 DNA reads TGTGCCAGCAGTTACCCGGACAGGGGCGACGAGCAGTACTTC.

The gene calls are TRBV19 and TRBJ2-7; 8 bases line up with TRBD2. Germline assignment: CDR1 LNHDA and CDR2 SQIVND (reference sequence). This CDR3 comprises 18 residues. Unmatched junction bases numbered 16, after V lost 5 bases and J lost 1 base. As DNA, the CDR3 is TGTGCCAGTAGTTGGGTGGTACTTCGGCGGGGGGTTTCCTACGAGCAGTACTTC. Translating it yields CASSWVVLRRGVSYEQYF.

The chain is built from TRBV5-5 and TRBJ1-1; D is undetermined. V shed 5 bases and J shed 0 bases, with 14 bases lying between them. The CDR3 contains 15 residues. CDR1 is SGHKS and CDR2 is YYEKEE in the germline V gene (reference sequence). The CDR3 coding sequence is TGTGCCAGCAGATACGTCCCAGGATTGAACACTGAAGCTTTCTTT. Its protein product is CASRYVPGLNTEAFF.

The V gene is TRBV5-4, the J gene TRBJ2-1, with a tentative D call TRBD1 (6 bases). The ends were cut back, 0 bases at V and 8 bases at J, with 15 bases in the middle. This CDR3 contains 15 residues. Germline lookup yields CDR1 SGHNT and CDR2 YYREEE (reference sequence). The CDR3 reads CASSLETQGRHEQFF. The CDR3 DNA reads TGTGCCAGCAGCTTGGAGACACAGGGAAGGCATGAGCAGTTCTTC.

The chain recombines TRBV2 with TRBJ1-5; D remains unclear. The V and J ends lost 5 bases and 0 bases respectively, with 8 bases between them. CDR3 length: 14 residues. Germline V gene data show CDR1 as SNHLY and CDR2 as FYNNEI. This chain's CDR3 is CASSRQDSNQPQHF. The CDR3 DNA follows: TGTGCCAGCAGTAGACAAGATAGCAATCAGCCCCAGCATTTT.

This chain joins TRBV28 and TRBJ1-2, with 9 bases lining up with TRBD1. Germline V lookup: CDR1 MDHEN, CDR2 SYDVKM. The V and J ends lost 10 bases and 0 bases, in that order; junction bases with no gene match: 9. This CDR3 has 15 residues. The CDR3 nucleotides read TGTGCCACCTCGGGACAGGGACTACCTAACTATGGCTACACCTTC. Protein: CATSGQGLPNYGYTF.

The chain is built from TRBV27 and TRBJ2-5, with TRBD2 identical over 8 bases. Germline V gives CDR1 MNHEY, CDR2 SMNVEV (reference sequence). This CDR3 contains 13 residues. Losses at the gene ends were 4 bases for V and 11 bases for J; bases not matched to a gene: 9. CDR3 protein: CASSSLAARGQYF. The CDR3 DNA sequence: TGTGCCAGCAGTTCACTAGCGGCCCGGGGGCAGTACTTC.

This rearrangement joins TRBV30 to TRBJ2-1; 7 bases align to TRBD2. Per germline, CDR1 GTSNPN and CDR2 SVGIG (reference sequence). CDR3 length equals 16 residues. V shed 0 bases and J 4 bases; nucleotides not matched to a gene: 9. CDR3 nucleotides: TGTGCCTGGAGTGTACATGGTAGCGGGCCTTACAATGAGCAGTTCTTC. This translates into CAWSVHGSGPYNEQFF.

J is TRBJ2-7 and V is TRBV5-1; 9 bases agree with TRBD1. Germline V gene sequence: CDR1 SGHRS, CDR2 YFSETQ. J gave up 7 bases and V 0 bases, and 8 bases lay outside the gene matches. The CDR3 has 15 residues. CDR3 sequence: CASSLEGQGWGEQYF. The CDR3 coding sequence is TGCGCCAGCAGCTTGGAGGGACAGGGCTGGGGAGAGCAGTACTTC. Together with reference TRBV5-1 and TRBJ2-7, the CDR3 gives the full variable domain: KAGVTQTPRYLIKTRGQQVTLSCSPISGHRSVSWYQQTPGQGLQFLFEYFSETQRNKGNFPGRFSGRQFSNSRSEMNVSTLELGDSALYLCASSLEGQGWGEQYFGPGTRLTVT.

The chain recombines TRBV5-1 with TRBJ2-7; the match to TRBD2 covers 8 bases. Germline CDR1 and CDR2: SGHRS and YFSETQ. V lost 0 bases to trimming and J lost 4 bases; unmatched junction nucleotides: 12. This CDR3 is 17 amino acids long. The CDR3 coding sequence is TGCGCCAGCAGCTTGGGGGCCAGCGGGAGAGGGGAGTACGAGCAGTACTTC. Its protein product is CASSLGASGRGEYEQYF.

V and J are TRBV10-3 and TRBJ1-6; D is undetermined. Trimming cost V 0 bases and J 9 bases, with 21 bases left between them. This CDR3 has 18 residues. Per germline, CDR1 ENHRY and CDR2 SYGVKD. CDR3 in DNA: TGTGCCATCAGTGAGTCGACTCCCGCCATCCCGCTGAGTTCACCCCTCCACTTT. Protein: CAISESTPAIPLSSPLHF.

V is TRBV28 and J is TRBJ2-2, with 11 bases fitting TRBD1. The CDR3 length is 14 residues. CDR1 and CDR2 (germline): MDHEN, SYDVKM. Unmatched junction bases numbered 2, after V lost 8 bases and J lost 3 bases. This chain's CDR3 is CASWDRGYTGELFF. CDR3 DNA sequence: TGTGCCAGCTGGGACAGGGGGTACACCGGGGAGCTGTTTTTT.

This clone was found a few times. The J gene is TRBJ2-7, the V gene TRBV5-1; 9 bases agree with TRBD1. The V gene's germline CDR1 is SGHRS and CDR2 YFSETQ. J gave up 6 bases and V 4 bases, and 11 bases lay outside the gene matches. This CDR3 is built from 15 residues. CDR3 in DNA: TGCGCCAGCAGCGGGGACAGGGACCCATCCGGCGAGCAGTACTTC. Translated: CASSGDRDPSGEQYF.

The V gene is TRBV2, the J gene TRBJ1-2, with TRBD1 matching over 8 bases. The germline CDR1 and CDR2 sequences are SNHLY and FYNNEI. V dropped 6 bases and J dropped 7; count of bases not matched to a gene: 13. This CDR3 comprises 15 residues. The CDR3 region has the DNA TGTGCCAGCAGCGGACAGGGTCGCGGGTCCCCTGGCTACACCTTC. Its protein is CASSGQGRGSPGYTF.

In nucleotides, the CDR3 is TGTGCCAGCAGTCCCGGAGGGGAGACCCAGTACTTC. Translation: CASSPGGETQYF. The J gene is TRBJ2-5, the V gene TRBV27; a weak D match, TRBD2 (6 bases). Trimming left V 5 bases short and J 5 bases short, with 9 bases between. This CDR3 has 12 amino acids. The V gene's germline CDR1 is MNHEY and CDR2 SMNVEV (reference sequence).

The CDR3 DNA follows: TGTGCCAGCACCCCTGGACAGGGTGTCTATGGCTACACCTTC. Translated, it gives CASTPGQGVYGYTF. The chain employs TRBV6-5 and TRBJ1-2; 8 bases are shared with TRBD1. Germline V gives CDR1 MNHEY, CDR2 SVGAGI. Trimming took 7 bases from V and 4 from J; bases not matched to a gene: 8. The CDR3 is made up of 14 amino acids.

The chain couples TRBV28 to TRBJ2-7, with 8 bases that match TRBD1. The CDR3 is 15 amino acids. V gave up 4 bases and J gave up 0 bases; unmatched junction bases: 5. Germline CDR1 reads MDHEN; CDR2 reads SYDVKM. Written as DNA, the CDR3 is TGTGCCAGCAGTTCCGAGGACAGGGCCTCCTACGAGCAGTACTTC. Its translation is CASSSEDRASYEQYF.

About this clone: Sequence at one end of the junction differs from germline and may be a read error. The chain carries TRBV7-7 and TRBJ2-5, with 11 bases fitting TRBD1. CDR1 SSHAT and CDR2 FNYEAQ come from the germline V gene (reference sequence). The CDR3 runs 15 residues. In DNA form, the CDR3 reads TGTGCTAGCAGTTGGACAGGGGGCATGGGGGAGACCCAGTACTTC. Its translation: CASSWTGGMGETQYF.